This T cell receptor beta chain was retrieved from a study of T cells expressing NK-cell markers. About the study: Sorted CD3+CD56+NKG2C+, CD3+CD56+NKG2C- and CD3+CD56-NKG2C+ T-cell subsets were beta-chain profiled. Seven of the eight sequenced donors were classified as HCMV-seropositive, and one was classified as seronegative. Study results and limitations: Dominant NKG2C+ clonotypes accounted for 1.0-7.0% of CD8+ T cells in six or seven donors.

CDR3 length equals 14 residues. In germline, CDR1 is LGHDT, CDR2 YNNKEL (reference sequence). As for this clonotype: Its antigen is unknown.

Following a re-call of the 5' RACE reads, TCRdb has one entry per CDR3 protein and lacks DNA. The sample includes approximately 460,000 distinct CDR3 sequences. Material for sequencing was blood T cells: a sorted CD56 or NKG2C T cell subset, CD4+ or CD8+ T cells, or bulk PBMC T cells (not recorded which). This receptor was identified in a woman aged 18-69 years in good health. The chain recombines TRBV3-1 with TRBJ1-2; TCRdb lists TRBD1, though no DNA is available to test this call. CDR3 residues: CASSPRDRGYGYTF. Together with reference TRBV3-1 and TRBJ1-2, the CDR3 gives the full variable domain: DTAVSQTPKYLVTQMGNDKSIKCEQNLGHDTMYWYKQDSKKFLKIMFSYNNKELIINETVPNRFSPKSPDKAHLNLHINSLELGDSAVYFCASSPRDRGYGYTFGSGTRLTVV.